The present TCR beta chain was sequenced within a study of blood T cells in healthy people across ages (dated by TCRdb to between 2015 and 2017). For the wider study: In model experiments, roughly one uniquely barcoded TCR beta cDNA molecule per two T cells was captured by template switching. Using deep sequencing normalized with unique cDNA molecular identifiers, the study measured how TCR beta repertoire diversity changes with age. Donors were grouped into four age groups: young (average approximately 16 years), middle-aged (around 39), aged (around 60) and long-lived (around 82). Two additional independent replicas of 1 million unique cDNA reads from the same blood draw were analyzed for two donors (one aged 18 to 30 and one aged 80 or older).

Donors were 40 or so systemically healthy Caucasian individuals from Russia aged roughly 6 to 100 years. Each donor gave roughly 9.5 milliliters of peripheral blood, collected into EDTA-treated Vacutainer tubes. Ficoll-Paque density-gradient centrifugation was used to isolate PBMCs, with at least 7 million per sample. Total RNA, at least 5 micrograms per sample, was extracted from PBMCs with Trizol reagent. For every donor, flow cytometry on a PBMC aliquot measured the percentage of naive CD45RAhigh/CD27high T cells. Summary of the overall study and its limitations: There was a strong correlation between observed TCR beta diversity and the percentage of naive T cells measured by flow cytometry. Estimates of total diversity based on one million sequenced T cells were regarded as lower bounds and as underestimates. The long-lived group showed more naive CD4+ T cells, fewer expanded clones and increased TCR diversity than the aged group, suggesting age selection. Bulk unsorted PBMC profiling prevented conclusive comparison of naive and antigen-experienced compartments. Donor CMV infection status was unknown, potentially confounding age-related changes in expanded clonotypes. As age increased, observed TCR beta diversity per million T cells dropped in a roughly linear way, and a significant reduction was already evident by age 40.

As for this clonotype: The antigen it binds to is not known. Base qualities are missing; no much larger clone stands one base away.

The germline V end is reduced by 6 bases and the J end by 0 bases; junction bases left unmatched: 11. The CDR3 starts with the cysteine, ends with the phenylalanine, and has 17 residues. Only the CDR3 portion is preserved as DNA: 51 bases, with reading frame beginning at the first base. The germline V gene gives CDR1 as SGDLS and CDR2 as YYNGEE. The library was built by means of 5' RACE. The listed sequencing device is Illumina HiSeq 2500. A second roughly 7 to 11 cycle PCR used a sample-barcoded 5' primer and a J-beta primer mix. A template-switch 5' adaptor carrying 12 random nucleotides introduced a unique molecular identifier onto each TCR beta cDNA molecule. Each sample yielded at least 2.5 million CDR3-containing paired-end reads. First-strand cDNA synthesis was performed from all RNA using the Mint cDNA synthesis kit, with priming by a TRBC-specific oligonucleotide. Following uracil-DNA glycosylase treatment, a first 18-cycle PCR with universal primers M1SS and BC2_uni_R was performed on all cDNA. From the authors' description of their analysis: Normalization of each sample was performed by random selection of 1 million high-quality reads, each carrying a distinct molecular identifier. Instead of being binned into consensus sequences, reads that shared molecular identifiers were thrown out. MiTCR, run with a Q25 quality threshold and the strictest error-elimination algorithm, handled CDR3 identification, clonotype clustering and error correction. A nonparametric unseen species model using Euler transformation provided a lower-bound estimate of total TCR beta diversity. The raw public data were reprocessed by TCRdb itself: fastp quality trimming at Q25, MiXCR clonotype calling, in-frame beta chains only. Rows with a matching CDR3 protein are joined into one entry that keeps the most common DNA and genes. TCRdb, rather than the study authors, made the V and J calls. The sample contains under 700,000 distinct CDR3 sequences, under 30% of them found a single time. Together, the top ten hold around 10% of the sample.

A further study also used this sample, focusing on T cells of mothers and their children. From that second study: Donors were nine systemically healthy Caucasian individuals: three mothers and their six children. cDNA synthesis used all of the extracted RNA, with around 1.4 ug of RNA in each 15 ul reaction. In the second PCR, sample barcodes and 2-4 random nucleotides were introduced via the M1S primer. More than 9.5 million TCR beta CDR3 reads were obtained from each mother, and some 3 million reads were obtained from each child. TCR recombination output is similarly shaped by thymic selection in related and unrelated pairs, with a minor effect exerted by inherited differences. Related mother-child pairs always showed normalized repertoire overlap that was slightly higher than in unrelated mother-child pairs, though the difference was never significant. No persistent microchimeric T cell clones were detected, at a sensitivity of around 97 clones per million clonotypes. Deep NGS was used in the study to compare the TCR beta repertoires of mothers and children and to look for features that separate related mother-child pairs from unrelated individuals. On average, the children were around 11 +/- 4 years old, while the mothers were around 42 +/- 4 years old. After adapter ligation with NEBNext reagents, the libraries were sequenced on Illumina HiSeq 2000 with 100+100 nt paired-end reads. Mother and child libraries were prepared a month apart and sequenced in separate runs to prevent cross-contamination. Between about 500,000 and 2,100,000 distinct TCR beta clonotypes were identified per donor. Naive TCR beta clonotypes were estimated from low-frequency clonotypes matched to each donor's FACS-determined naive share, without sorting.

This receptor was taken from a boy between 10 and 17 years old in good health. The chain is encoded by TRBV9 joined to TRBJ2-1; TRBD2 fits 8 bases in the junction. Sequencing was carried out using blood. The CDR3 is CASTALAGKSSYNEQFF. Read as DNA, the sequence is TGTGCCAGCACCGCCCTAGCGGGTAAGAGCTCCTACAATGAGCAGTTCTTC.